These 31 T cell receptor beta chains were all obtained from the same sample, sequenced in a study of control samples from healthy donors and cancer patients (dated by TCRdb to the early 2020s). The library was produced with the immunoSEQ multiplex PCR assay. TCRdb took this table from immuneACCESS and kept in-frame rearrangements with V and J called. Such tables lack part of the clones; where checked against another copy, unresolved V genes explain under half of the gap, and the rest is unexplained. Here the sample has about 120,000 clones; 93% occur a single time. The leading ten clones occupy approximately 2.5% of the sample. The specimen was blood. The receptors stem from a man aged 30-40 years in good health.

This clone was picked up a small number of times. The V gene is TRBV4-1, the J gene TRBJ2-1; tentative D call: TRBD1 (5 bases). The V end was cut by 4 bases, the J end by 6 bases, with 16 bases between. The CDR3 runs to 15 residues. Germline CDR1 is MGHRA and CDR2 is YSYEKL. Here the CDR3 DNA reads TGCGCCAGCAGCCTCCTGGGGCTAGATACCAATGAGCAGTTCTTC. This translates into CASSLLGLDTNEQFF.

The CDR3 nucleotides read TGTGCCAGCGGGGACGGATCGTTCTCTGGAAACACCATATATTTT. Amino acid sequence: CASGDGSFSGNTIYF. The chain uses TRBV27 and TRBJ1-3, with D maybe TRBD1 (5 bases). The V end lost 8 bases, the J end lost 0 bases, and 14 bases lay between the germline ends. Germline loops: CDR1 MNHEY, CDR2 SMNVEV (reference sequence). The CDR3 has 15 residues.

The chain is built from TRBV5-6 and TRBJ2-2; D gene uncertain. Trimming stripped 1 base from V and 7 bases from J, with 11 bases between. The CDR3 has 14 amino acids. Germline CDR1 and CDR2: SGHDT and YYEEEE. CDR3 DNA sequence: TGTGCCAGCAGCTTGAGGTCAGGAGTCGGGGAGCTGTTTTTT. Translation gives CASSLRSGVGELFF.

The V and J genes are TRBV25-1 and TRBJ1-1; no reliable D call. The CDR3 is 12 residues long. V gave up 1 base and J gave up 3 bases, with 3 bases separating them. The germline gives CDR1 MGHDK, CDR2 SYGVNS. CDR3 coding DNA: TGTGCCAGCAGTGAATCGTACACTGAAGCTTTCTTT. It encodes CASSESYTEAFF.

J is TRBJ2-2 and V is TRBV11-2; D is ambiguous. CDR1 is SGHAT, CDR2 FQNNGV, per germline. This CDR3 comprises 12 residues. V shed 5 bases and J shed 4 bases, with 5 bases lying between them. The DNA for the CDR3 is TGTGCCAGCAGCCCCAGCACCGGGGAGCTGTTTTTT. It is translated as CASSPSTGELFF.

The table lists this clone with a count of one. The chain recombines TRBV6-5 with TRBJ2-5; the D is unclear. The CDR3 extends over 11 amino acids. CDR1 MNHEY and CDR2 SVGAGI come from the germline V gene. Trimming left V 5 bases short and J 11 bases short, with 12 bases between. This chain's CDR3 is CASSQSPGQYF. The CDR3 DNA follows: TGTGCCAGCAGTCAATCACCCGGTCAGTACTTC.

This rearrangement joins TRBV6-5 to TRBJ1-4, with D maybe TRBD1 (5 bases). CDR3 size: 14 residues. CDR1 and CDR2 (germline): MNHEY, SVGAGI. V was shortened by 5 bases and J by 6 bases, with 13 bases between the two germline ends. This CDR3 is CASSPPRGYEKLFF. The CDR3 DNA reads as TGTGCCAGCAGTCCCCCGCGGGGGTATGAAAAACTGTTTTTT.

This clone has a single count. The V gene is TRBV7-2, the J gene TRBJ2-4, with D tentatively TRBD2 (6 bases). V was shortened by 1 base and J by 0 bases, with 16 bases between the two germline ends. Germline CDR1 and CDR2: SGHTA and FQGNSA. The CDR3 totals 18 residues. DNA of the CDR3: TGTGCCAGCAGCTTAGGCCTAGCGCCGCGACTAGCCAAAAACATTCAGTACTTC. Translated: CASSLGLAPRLAKNIQYF.

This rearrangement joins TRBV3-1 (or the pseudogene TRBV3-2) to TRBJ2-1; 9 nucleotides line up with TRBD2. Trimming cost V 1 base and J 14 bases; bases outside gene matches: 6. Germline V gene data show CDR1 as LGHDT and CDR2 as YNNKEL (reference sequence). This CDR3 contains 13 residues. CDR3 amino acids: CASSQARGGAKFF. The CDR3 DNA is TGTGCCAGCAGCCAAGCACGCGGGGGGGCCAAGTTCTTC.

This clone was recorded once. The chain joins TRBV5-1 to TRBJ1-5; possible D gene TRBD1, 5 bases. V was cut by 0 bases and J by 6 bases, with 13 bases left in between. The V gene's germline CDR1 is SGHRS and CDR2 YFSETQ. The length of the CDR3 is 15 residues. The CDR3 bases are TGCGCCAGCAGCTTGGAGGGGTTTCTCACTCAGCCCCAGCATTTT. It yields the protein CASSLEGFLTQPQHF.

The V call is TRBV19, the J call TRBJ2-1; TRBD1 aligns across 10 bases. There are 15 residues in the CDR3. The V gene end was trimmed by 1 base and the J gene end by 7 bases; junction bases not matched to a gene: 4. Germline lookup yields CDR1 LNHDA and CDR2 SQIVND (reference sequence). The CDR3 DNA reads TGTGCCAGTAGTATAGGGACAGGGGGAGGGAATGAGCAGTTCTTC. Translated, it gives CASSIGTGGGNEQFF.

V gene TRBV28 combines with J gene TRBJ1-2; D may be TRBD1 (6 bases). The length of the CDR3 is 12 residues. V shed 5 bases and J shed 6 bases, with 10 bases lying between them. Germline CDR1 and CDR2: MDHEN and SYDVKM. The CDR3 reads CASSPSGDGYTF. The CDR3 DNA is TGTGCCAGCAGTCCCTCAGGGGATGGCTACACCTTC.

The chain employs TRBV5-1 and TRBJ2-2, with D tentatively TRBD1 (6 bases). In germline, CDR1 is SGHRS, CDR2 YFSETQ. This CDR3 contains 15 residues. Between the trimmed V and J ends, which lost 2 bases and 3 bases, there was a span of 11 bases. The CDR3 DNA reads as TGCGCCAGCAGCTTCCCCAGGGGTGACACCGGGGAGCTGTTTTTT. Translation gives CASSFPRGDTGELFF.

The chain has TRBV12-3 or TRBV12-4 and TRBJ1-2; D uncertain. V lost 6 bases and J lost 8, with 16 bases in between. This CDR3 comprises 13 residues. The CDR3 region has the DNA TGTGCCAGCAGCATACCGGGAGGAGAGGGCTACACCTTC. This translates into CASSIPGGEGYTF.

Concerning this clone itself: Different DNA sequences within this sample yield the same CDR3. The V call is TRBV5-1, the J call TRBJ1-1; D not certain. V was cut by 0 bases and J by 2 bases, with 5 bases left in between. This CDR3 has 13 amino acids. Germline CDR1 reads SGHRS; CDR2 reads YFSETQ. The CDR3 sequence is CASSLGLNTEAFF. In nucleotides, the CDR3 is TGCGCCAGCAGCTTGGGTCTTAACACTGAAGCTTTCTTT.

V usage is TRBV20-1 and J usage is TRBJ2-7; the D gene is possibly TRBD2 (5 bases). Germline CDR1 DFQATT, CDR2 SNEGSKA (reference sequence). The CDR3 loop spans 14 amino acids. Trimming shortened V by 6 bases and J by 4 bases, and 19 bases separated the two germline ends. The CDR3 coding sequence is TGCAGTGCCAGTCCGGCCCGGAGGAGGTACGAGCAGTACTTC. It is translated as CSASPARRRYEQYF.

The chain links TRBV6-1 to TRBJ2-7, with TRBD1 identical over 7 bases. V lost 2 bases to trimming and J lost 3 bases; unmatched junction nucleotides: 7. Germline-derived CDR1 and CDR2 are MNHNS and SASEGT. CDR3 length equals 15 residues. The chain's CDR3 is CASSETPGGHYEQYV. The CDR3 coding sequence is TGTGCCAGCAGTGAAACCCCAGGGGGTCACTACGAGCAGTACGTC.

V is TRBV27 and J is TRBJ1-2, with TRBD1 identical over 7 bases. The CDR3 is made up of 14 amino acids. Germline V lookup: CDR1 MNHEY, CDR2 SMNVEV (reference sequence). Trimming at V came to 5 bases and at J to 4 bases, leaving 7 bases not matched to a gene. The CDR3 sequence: CASSPGRQGYGYTF. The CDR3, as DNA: TGTGCCAGCAGTCCCGGAAGACAGGGCTATGGCTACACCTTC.

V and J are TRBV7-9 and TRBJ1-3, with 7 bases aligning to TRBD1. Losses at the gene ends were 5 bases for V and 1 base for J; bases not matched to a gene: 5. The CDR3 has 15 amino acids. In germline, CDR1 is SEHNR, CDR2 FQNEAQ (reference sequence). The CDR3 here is CASSLATGSGNTIYF. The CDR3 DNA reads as TGTGCCAGCAGCCTTGCGACAGGGTCTGGAAACACCATATATTTT.

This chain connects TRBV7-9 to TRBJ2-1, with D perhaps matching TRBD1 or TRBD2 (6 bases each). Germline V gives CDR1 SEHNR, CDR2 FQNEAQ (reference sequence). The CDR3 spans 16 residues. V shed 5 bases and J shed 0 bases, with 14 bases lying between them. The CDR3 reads CASSPRGGSSYNEQFF. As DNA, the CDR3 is TGTGCCAGCAGCCCTCGAGGGGGGAGCTCCTACAATGAGCAGTTCTTC.

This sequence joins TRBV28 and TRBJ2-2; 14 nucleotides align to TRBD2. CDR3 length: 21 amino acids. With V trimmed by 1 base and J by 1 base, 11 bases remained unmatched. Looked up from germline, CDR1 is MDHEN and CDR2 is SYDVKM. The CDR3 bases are TGTGCCAGCAGTTTATCCACCCTGGGGGGACTAGCGGGGGAGAACACCGGGGAGCTGTTTTTT. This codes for CASSLSTLGGLAGENTGELFF.

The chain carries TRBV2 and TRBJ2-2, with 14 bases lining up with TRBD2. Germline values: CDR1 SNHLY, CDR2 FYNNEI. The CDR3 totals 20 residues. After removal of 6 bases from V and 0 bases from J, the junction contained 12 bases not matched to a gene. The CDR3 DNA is TGTGCCAGCAGAGGACTAGCGGGGGGTCTGACTAAAGCGAACACCGGGGAGCTGTTTTTT. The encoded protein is CASRGLAGGLTKANTGELFF.

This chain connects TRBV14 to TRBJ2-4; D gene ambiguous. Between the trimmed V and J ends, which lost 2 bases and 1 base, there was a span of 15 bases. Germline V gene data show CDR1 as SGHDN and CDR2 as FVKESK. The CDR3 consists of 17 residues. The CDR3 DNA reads TGTGCCAGCAGCCAAATTGTAGCATTTGGTGCCAAAAACATTCAGTACTTC. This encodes CASSQIVAFGAKNIQYF.

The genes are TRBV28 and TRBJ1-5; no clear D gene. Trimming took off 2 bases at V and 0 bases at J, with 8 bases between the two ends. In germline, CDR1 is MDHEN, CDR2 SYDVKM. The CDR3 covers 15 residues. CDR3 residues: CASSLLGYSNQPQHF. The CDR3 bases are TGTGCCAGCAGTTTACTGGGTTATAGCAATCAGCCCCAGCATTTT. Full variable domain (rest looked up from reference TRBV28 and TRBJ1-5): DVKVTQSSRYLVKRTGEKVFLECVQDMDHENMFWYRQDPGLGLRLIYFSYDVKMKEKGDIPEGYSVSREKKERFSLILESASTNQTSMYLCASSLLGYSNQPQHFGDGTRLSIL.

The DNA for the CDR3 is TGTGCCTGGAATCCCGTGGGACAGGGCTACAATGAGCAGTTCTTC. Protein sequence: CAWNPVGQGYNEQFF. The chain recombines TRBV30 with TRBJ2-1, with TRBD1 identical over 9 bases. Germline values: CDR1 GTSNPN, CDR2 SVGIG (reference sequence). V lost 4 bases, J lost 3 bases, and 7 bases stayed unmatched. This CDR3 is 15 amino acids long.

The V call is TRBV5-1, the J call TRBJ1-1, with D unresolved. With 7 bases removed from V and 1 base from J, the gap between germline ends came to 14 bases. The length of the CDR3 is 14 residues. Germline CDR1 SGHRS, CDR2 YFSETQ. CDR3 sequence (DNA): TGCGCCAGCCCCGTCCCTAGCCGGAACACTGAAGCTTTCTTT. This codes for CASPVPSRNTEAFF.

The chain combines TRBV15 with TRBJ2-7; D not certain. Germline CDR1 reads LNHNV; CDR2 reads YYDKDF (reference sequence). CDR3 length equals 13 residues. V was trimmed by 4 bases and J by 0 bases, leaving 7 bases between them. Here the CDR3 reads CATSTQSSYEQYV. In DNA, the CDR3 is TGTGCCACCAGCACCCAGAGCTCCTACGAGCAGTACGTC.

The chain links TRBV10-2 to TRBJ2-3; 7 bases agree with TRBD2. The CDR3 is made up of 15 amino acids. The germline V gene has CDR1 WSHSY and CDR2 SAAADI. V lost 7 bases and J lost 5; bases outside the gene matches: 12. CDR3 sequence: CASNTEGGEEDTQYF. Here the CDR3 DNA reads TGCGCCAGCAACACCGAGGGAGGGGAAGAAGATACGCAGTATTTT.

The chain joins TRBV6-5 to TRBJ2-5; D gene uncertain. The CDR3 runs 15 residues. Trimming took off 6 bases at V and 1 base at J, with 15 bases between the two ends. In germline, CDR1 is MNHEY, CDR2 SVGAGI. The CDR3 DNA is TGTGCCAGCAGCTCAACGCGGACCTCCCAAGAGACCCAGTACTTC. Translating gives CASSSTRTSQETQYF.

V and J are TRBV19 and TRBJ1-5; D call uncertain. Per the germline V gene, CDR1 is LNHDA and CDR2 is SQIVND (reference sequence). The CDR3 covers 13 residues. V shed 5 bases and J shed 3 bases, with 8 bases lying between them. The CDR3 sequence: CASSFQANQPQHF. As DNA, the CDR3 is TGTGCCAGTAGTTTTCAGGCCAATCAGCCCCAGCATTTT.

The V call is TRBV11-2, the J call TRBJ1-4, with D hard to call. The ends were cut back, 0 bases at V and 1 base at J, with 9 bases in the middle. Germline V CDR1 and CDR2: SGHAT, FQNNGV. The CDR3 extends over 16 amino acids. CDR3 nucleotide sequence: TGTGCCAGCAGCTTAGATCGGGTGGGAACTAATGAAAAACTGTTTTTT. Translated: CASSLDRVGTNEKLFF. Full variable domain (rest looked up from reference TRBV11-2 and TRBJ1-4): EAGVAQSPRYKIIEKRQSVAFWCNPISGHATLYWYQQILGQGPKLLIQFQNNGVVDDSQLPKDRFSAERLKGVDSTLKIQPAKLEDSAVYLCASSLDRVGTNEKLFFGSGTQLSVL.